This T cell receptor beta chain was sequenced in a study of blood T cell repertoires in COVID-19. Study in general: Acute and convalescent COVID-19 specimens originated in the United States, Italy and Spain.

Losses at the gene ends were 5 bases for V and 1 base for J; bases not matched to a gene: 8. The CDR3 spans 17 residues. From germline, CDR1 is SEHNR and CDR2 FQNEAQ (reference sequence). Data came from immunoSEQ multiplex PCR; TCRdb stores just in-frame clones and leaves some out. The sample records over 75,000 clones, nearly 90% being singletons. The TCR originated in a woman of 80 years or more with acute or convalescent COVID-19. Sequencing input: peripheral blood. The J gene is TRBJ2-6, the V gene TRBV7-9, with 7 bases identical to TRBD2. The CDR3 nucleotides are TGTGCCAGCAGCCCCAGCGGGGCAAGTTCTGGGGCCAACGTCCTGACTTTC. Translation: CASSPSGASSGANVLTF.